This T cell receptor (beta chain) emerged from a study of T cell responses to AZD1222 COVID-19 vaccine. Study-wide results and caveats: Reports indicate that nearly half of spike-specific TCRs are directed at unmutated variant regions. Spike regions recognized by vaccine-associated CD4 TCRs spanned the protein, led by 160-218 and 743-854.

Details on this clone: Antigen unknown.

Germline CDR1 SGHVS, CDR2 FQNEAQ. The V end was cut by 5 bases, the J end by 4 bases, with 21 bases between. This CDR3 is built from 18 residues. The protocol was immunoSEQ multiplex PCR, while the TCRdb copy is restricted to in-frame clones and leaves out a portion. The sample has some 100,000 clones, around 84% seen once. The sample in question was peripheral blood, obtained 28 days after the second AZD1222 dose. The J gene is TRBJ1-6, the V gene TRBV7-8; D may be TRBD1 (6 bases). The receptor's source is an adult who received the AZD1222 COVID-19 vaccine. The CDR3 protein is CASSNGVGGRGYNSPLHF. CDR3 sequence (DNA): TGTGCCAGCAGCAACGGCGTGGGGGGCAGGGGTTATAATTCACCCCTCCACTTT.